One and the same sample provided the 10 T cell receptor beta chains below, sequenced in a study of shared clonotypes between healthy human individuals. Using immunoSEQ multiplex PCR, the repertoire was profiled, and TCRdb retains in-frame clones only, with some absent. The sample lists about 1 million clones, more than 65% occurring once. The sequenced sample consisted of memory CD4+ T cells sorted from blood. Stated subset: CD45RA-negative fraction. These receptors all stem from a man in his late teens or twenties in good health.

The rearrangement uses TRBV27 and TRBJ2-7; D not certain. The CDR3 length is 12 residues. Germline-derived CDR1 and CDR2 are MNHEY and SMNVEV (reference sequence). The V gene lost 5 bases and the J gene lost 2 bases, with 7 bases spanning the gap. CDR3 amino acids: CASSPTPYEQYF. CDR3 bases: TGTGCCAGCAGTCCGACCCCCTACGAGCAGTACTTC.

The rearrangement links TRBV28 to TRBJ2-3; possibly TRBD1 or TRBD2 for D (6 bases each). V dropped 7 bases and J dropped 1 base, with 15 bases sitting between them. The V gene's germline CDR1 is MDHEN and CDR2 SYDVKM. CDR3 size: 15 residues. The CDR3 region has the DNA TGTGCCAGCATCGGGGGCCGCACGGGCACAGATACGCAGTATTTT. Translation gives CASIGGRTGTDTQYF.

Remarks on this clone: A read error is possible here, since a much larger clone lies one base away. The V call is TRBV6-5, the J call TRBJ2-7; D might be TRBD1 (5 bases). Germline V gene data show CDR1 as MNHEY and CDR2 as SVGAGI. The CDR3 runs to 13 residues. In DNA, the CDR3 is TGTACCAGCAGTACCCCCTGGGGCGACGAGCAGTACTTC. Translation: CTSSTPWGDEQYF.

In the case of this clone: This clone may be a read error of a much larger clone one base away. At the DNA level, this CDR3 is encoded by other sequences in the same sample as well. The chain uses TRBV18 and TRBJ2-7; D is unclear. Trimming left V 3 bases short and J 0 bases short, with 3 bases between. The CDR3 is 12 residues long. Germline-derived CDR1 and CDR2 are KGHSH and LQKENI. The CDR3 DNA follows: TGTGCCAGCTCACCGGACTCCTACGAGCAGTACTTC. Translated: CASSPDSYEQYF.

The V and J genes are TRBV11-2 and TRBJ2-3; TRBD2 aligns across 8 bases. Germline V gene sequence: CDR1 SGHAT, CDR2 FQNNGV. The CDR3 loop spans 16 amino acids. Trimming cost V 5 bases and J 4 bases; bases outside gene matches: 11. The CDR3 bases are TGTGCCAGCAGCCCCAACCGGGGGGGCCTACCAGATACGCAGTATTTT. Encoded protein: CASSPNRGGLPDTQYF.

This clone was picked up a small number of times. V is TRBV29-1 and J is TRBJ1-1, with D unclear. Germline lookup yields CDR1 SQVTM and CDR2 ANQGSEA. The V and J ends lost 3 bases and 4 bases respectively, with 12 bases between them. This CDR3 region has 13 residues. As DNA, the CDR3 is TGCAGCGTTGATAGGTCGGGGAGCACTGAAGCTTTCTTT. Translation: CSVDRSGSTEAFF.

This clone was detected a few times. The rearrangement links TRBV19 to TRBJ2-7; D assignment may be TRBD1 or TRBD2 (6 bases each). The V end was cut by 9 bases, the J end by 1 base, with 16 bases between. In germline, CDR1 is LNHDA, CDR2 SQIVND (reference sequence). This CDR3 comprises 14 residues. CDR3: CASTRGTGSYEQYF. As DNA, the CDR3 is TGTGCCAGCACGAGGGGGACTGGGTCCTACGAGCAGTACTTC.

V usage is TRBV11-2 and J usage is TRBJ1-3; perhaps TRBD1 as D (5 bases). Trimming left V 5 bases short and J 0 bases short, with 11 bases between. Germline V gene data show CDR1 as SGHAT and CDR2 as FQNNGV. The CDR3 spans 15 residues. The CDR3 DNA reads as TGTGCCAGCAGCCTTACCGACAGCTCTGGAAACACCATATATTTT. This gives the protein CASSLTDSSGNTIYF.

Remarks on this clone: Since a far larger clone is one base different, this is likely a read error. V and J are TRBV11-3 and TRBJ2-6; D remains ambiguous. The CDR3 totals 15 residues. Germline lookup yields CDR1 SGHNT and CDR2 YENEEA. Trimming cost V 0 bases and J 0 bases, with 3 bases left between them. The CDR3 DNA reads TGTGCCAGCAGCTTAGACGGCTCTGGGGCCAACGTCCTGACTTTC. The encoded protein is CASSLDGSGANVLTF.

The chain carries TRBV18 and TRBJ1-1; perhaps TRBD1 as D (6 bases). The CDR3 runs 15 residues. Germline V lookup: CDR1 KGHSH, CDR2 LQKENI. V was trimmed by 3 bases and J by 0 bases, leaving 11 bases between them. The CDR3 sequence is CASSPIRGVNTEAFF. CDR3 DNA sequence: TGTGCCAGCTCACCCATTAGGGGGGTGAACACTGAAGCTTTCTTT.